The source of this TCR beta chain is a study of shared clonotypes between healthy human individuals. V was clipped by 4 bases and J by 7 bases; unmatched bases: 5. This CDR3 comprises 14 residues. Germline CDR1 LGHNT, CDR2 FRNRAP. The donors were all Caucasian adults (living in Nashville, Tennessee). Both subsets, CD45RA+ naive and CD45RA-negative memory, were split from the CD4+ cells. Approximately 220 ng DNA, tens of thousands of T cell genomes, went into each sorted-subset replicate PCR. Profiling relied on immunoSEQ multiplex PCR, and the TCRdb table lists in-frame clones only, not all of them. The table lists around 940,000 clones, more than 75% of them singletons.

V usage is TRBV12-5 and J usage is TRBJ1-5; 9 nucleotides align to TRBD1. The receptor comes from a man aged 18 to 30 in good health. The sample was memory CD4+ T cells sorted from blood. Subset in this sample: CD45RA-negative fraction. CDR3 region: CASGSGQGGQPQHF. The CDR3 nucleotides read TGTGCTAGTGGTTCGGGACAGGGCGGACAGCCCCAGCATTTT.